This TCR beta chain was identified during a study of patients and donors after allogeneic stem cell transplantation. The ends were cut back, 2 bases at V and 2 bases at J, with 11 bases in the middle. The CDR3 sequence is 14 residues long. Germline-derived CDR1 and CDR2 are SGHKS and YYEKEE (reference sequence). TCRdb passed the RT-PCR reads through MiXCR, listing each CDR3 protein once. The sample has about 960,000 distinct CDR3 sequences, approximately 19% seen once. V usage is TRBV5-5 and J usage is TRBJ2-7; D call uncertain. This TCR was recovered from a human donor who was either an allogeneic HSCT recipient or a stem cell or donor lymphocyte infusion donor (not recorded which). It is not recorded whose cells these are; they may come from a transplant donor. The sequencing input was blood, either unsorted or a sorted T cell fraction (not recorded which). This CDR3 is CASSFMTDPYEQYF. The CDR3 nucleotides are TGTGCCAGCAGCTTTATGACCGATCCCTACGAGCAGTACTTC.